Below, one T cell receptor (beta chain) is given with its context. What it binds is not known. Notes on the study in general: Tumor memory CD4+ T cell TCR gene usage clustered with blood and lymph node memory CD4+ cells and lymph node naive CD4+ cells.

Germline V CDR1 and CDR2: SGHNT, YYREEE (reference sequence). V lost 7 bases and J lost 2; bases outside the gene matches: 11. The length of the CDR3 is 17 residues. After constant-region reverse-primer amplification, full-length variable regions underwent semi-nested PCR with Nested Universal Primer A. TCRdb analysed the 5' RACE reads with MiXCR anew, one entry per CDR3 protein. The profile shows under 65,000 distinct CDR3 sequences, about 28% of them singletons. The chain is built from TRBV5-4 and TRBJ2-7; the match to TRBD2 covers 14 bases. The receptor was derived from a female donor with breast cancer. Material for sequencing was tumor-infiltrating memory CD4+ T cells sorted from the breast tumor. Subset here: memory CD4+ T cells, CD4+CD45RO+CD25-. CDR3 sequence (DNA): TGTGCCAGCGCCCAGGGACTAGCGGGAGAAATCACCTACGAGCAGTACTTC. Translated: CASAQGLAGEITYEQYF.